The 32 T cell receptor beta chains reported below all come from one sample, sequenced in a study of cytotoxic CD8 clonotypes in ibrutinib-treated CLL. Produced via immunoSEQ multiplex PCR; TCRdb's table is partial and in-frame only. There are about 300,000 clones in the sample; approximately 67% occur only once, and approximately 6% lies in the top ten. This specimen consisted of PBMCs, obtained after 36 months of ibrutinib treatment. All receptors derive from a human donor with chronic lymphocytic leukemia.

Here the CDR3 DNA reads TGCGCCAGCAGCCAAACCGGCGGGAACTCCTACGAGCAGTACTTC. Residues: CASSQTGGNSYEQYF. This chain uses TRBV4-1 with TRBJ2-7, with TRBD2 as a possible D gene (6 bases). The CDR3 contains 15 residues. Trimming stripped 2 bases from V and 0 bases from J, with 11 bases between. The germline CDR1 and CDR2 sequences are MGHRA and YSYEKL.

The chain links TRBV9 to TRBJ2-7, with D tentatively TRBD1 (5 bases). Trimming took off 0 bases at V and 1 base at J, with 11 bases between the two ends. CDR3 length: 15 residues. Germline V gene sequence: CDR1 SGDLS, CDR2 YYNGEE. This chain's CDR3 is CASSVGGKPSYEQYF. The CDR3 nucleotides are TGTGCCAGCAGCGTAGGGGGCAAACCATCCTACGAGCAGTACTTC.

This clone was observed a handful of times. The J gene is TRBJ1-1, the V gene TRBV6-5; TRBD1 agrees at 7 bases. The V and J ends lost 5 bases and 0 bases, in that order; junction bases with no gene match: 3. This CDR3 has 14 amino acids. CDR1 MNHEY and CDR2 SVGAGI come from the germline V gene. CDR3 sequence reads: CASSGQAMNTEAFF. The CDR3 DNA reads TGTGCCAGCAGTGGACAGGCAATGAACACTGAAGCTTTCTTT.

This chain joins TRBV9 and TRBJ2-1; 7 bases line up with TRBD2. CDR1 and CDR2 (germline): SGDLS, YYNGEE. Trimming took 3 bases from V and 4 from J; bases not matched to a gene: 7. The CDR3 runs to 15 residues. CDR3 sequence: CASSGIGGSYNEQFF. The CDR3 region has the DNA TGTGCCAGCAGCGGGATCGGGGGGTCTTACAATGAGCAGTTCTTC.

This clone was seen only a few times. The chain uses TRBV2 and TRBJ2-3, with 7 bases aligning to TRBD1. The CDR3 length is 12 residues. The germline CDR1 and CDR2 sequences are SNHLY and FYNNEI. J lost 9 bases, V lost 6 bases, and 6 bases had no gene match. CDR3 in amino acids: CASSLRDSTQYF. CDR3 DNA sequence: TGTGCCAGCAGCCTCCGGGACAGCACGCAGTATTTT.

This chain uses TRBV19 with TRBJ2-7; D may match TRBD1 or TRBD2 (5 bases each). CDR1 is LNHDA, CDR2 SQIVND, per germline (reference sequence). The V end lost 8 bases, the J end lost 3 bases, and 14 bases lay between the germline ends. The CDR3 sequence is 13 residues long. CDR3 DNA: TGTGCCAGTGCCGGGACGTACCTCTACGAGCAGTACTTC. Translating it yields CASAGTYLYEQYF.

This sequence joins TRBV5-1 and TRBJ2-1; D not certain. Germline lookup yields CDR1 SGHRS and CDR2 YFSETQ. This CDR3 is 15 amino acids long. V lost 6 bases and J 0 bases, leaving 13 bases between the germline ends. CDR3 DNA sequence: TGCGCCAGCAACCGAGACGGTAGCTCCTACAATGAGCAGTTCTTC. Amino acid sequence: CASNRDGSSYNEQFF.

The genes are TRBV6-1 and TRBJ1-2, with D tentatively TRBD1 (5 bases). V lost 4 bases to trimming and J lost 5 bases, with 11 bases between them. Germline V lookup: CDR1 MNHNS, CDR2 SASEGT. The length of the CDR3 is 13 residues. CDR3 sequence: CASSVQGPYGYTF. Here the CDR3 DNA reads TGTGCCAGCAGTGTCCAGGGTCCGTATGGCTACACCTTC.

The gene calls are TRBV15 and TRBJ2-7; 8 bases match TRBD2. This CDR3 region has 15 residues. After removal of 3 bases from V and 3 bases from J, the junction contained 7 bases not matched to a gene. Germline V lookup: CDR1 LNHNV, CDR2 YYDKDF (reference sequence). The CDR3 protein is CATSRGSGSLYEQYF. In DNA, the CDR3 is TGTGCCACCAGCAGGGGAAGCGGGAGTCTCTACGAGCAGTACTTC.

The chain joins TRBV10-3 to TRBJ1-2, with 8 bases that match TRBD1. The CDR3 length is 14 residues. Germline CDR1 is ENHRY and CDR2 is SYGVKD. V dropped 4 bases and J dropped 4; count of bases not matched to a gene: 5. The CDR3 region is CAISGQGTRYGYTF. The CDR3 nucleotides read TGTGCCATCAGTGGACAGGGGACTCGCTATGGCTACACCTTC.

The chain combines TRBV5-1 with TRBJ2-3; no firm D call. Trimming pared 0 bases from V and 5 bases from J, leaving 7 bases between. The CDR3 has 13 amino acids. Germline V gene lookup returns CDR1 SGHRS and CDR2 YFSETQ. CDR3 sequence reads: CASSLERRDTQYF. Written as DNA, the CDR3 is TGCGCCAGCAGCTTGGAACGGCGAGATACGCAGTATTTT. The variable domain in full, with the rest retrieved from reference TRBV5-1 and TRBJ2-3, is KAGVTQTPRYLIKTRGQQVTLSCSPISGHRSVSWYQQTPGQGLQFLFEYFSETQRNKGNFPGRFSGRQFSNSRSEMNVSTLELGDSALYLCASSLERRDTQYFGPGTRLTVL.

V usage is TRBV6-5 and J usage is TRBJ2-1; D unclear. The V end lost 9 bases, the J end lost 3 bases, and 15 bases lay between the germline ends. Germline assignment: CDR1 MNHEY and CDR2 SVGAGI. The length of the CDR3 is 14 residues. The CDR3 region is CASRSETYYNEQFF. DNA for the CDR3: TGTGCCAGTAGGTCGGAGACGTACTACAATGAGCAGTTCTTC.

This clone has more than one count but fewer than ten. This chain joins TRBV28 and TRBJ2-5; 8 bases match TRBD1. The length of the CDR3 is 14 residues. Germline V CDR1 and CDR2: MDHEN, SYDVKM. The V segment lost 4 bases and the J segment 4 bases; nucleotides outside the gene matches: 5. The CDR3: CASSYTGGRETQYF. In nucleotides, the CDR3 is TGTGCCAGCAGTTATACAGGGGGTAGAGAGACCCAGTACTTC.

In nucleotides, the CDR3 is TGTGCCAGCAGTTACTCGTCTGGGTCCGCGGATACGCAGTATTTT. This sequence encodes CASSYSSGSADTQYF. The gene calls are TRBV6-5 and TRBJ2-3; unclear D gene. The length of the CDR3 is 15 residues. V was shortened by 0 bases and J by 6 bases, with 13 bases between the two germline ends. CDR1 and CDR2 (germline): MNHEY, SVGAGI.

This clone was seen a single time. The chain recombines TRBV29-1 with TRBJ2-1; D gene ambiguous. The germline V and J ends were trimmed by 4 bases and 8 bases, with 15 bases remaining between them. Per the germline V gene, CDR1 is SQVTM and CDR2 is ANQGSEA. The length of the CDR3 is 13 residues. CDR3 in amino acids: CSVGTYLLHEQFF. Here the CDR3 DNA reads TGCAGCGTTGGGACCTACCTCCTTCATGAGCAGTTCTTC.

This clone was detected only a few times. The CDR3, as DNA: TGTGCCATCAGTGGACTAGCGGGAGACCAGTACTTC. This gives the protein CAISGLAGDQYF. The rearrangement uses TRBV10-3 and TRBJ2-7, with 12 bases aligning to TRBD2. There are 12 residues in the CDR3. CDR1 and CDR2 from the germline V gene are ENHRY and SYGVKD. V shed 4 bases and J 10 bases; nucleotides not matched to a gene: 2.

The sample holds one count of this clone. The chain is built from TRBV19 and TRBJ1-2, with 7 bases matching TRBD1. The CDR3 spans 15 residues. With V trimmed by 5 bases and J by 2 bases, 8 bases remained unmatched. The germline gives CDR1 LNHDA, CDR2 SQIVND (reference sequence). Here the CDR3 reads CASSSSGTANYGYTF. Here the CDR3 DNA reads TGTGCCAGTAGTTCTTCCGGGACAGCGAACTATGGCTACACCTTC.

The chain combines TRBV5-4 with TRBJ2-6; D is undetermined. V lost 0 bases to trimming and J lost 0 bases, with 4 bases between them. Germline V gene lookup returns CDR1 SGHNT and CDR2 YYREEE (reference sequence). The length of the CDR3 is 15 residues. The CDR3 coding sequence is TGTGCCAGCAGCTTGGGGAGCTCTGGGGCCAACGTCCTGACTTTC. This translates into CASSLGSSGANVLTF.

In nucleotides, the CDR3 is TGTGCCAGCATCCACCCCCAGTTTAGTGGGTCCTACGAGCAGTACTTC. It translates to CASIHPQFSGSYEQYF. The chain employs TRBV21-1 and TRBJ2-7. TRBV21-1 counts as a pseudogene. This CDR3 is 16 amino acids long.

The chain joins TRBV5-5 to TRBJ2-2, with unresolved D. The germline V gene has CDR1 SGHKS and CDR2 YYEKEE (reference sequence). The V end was cut by 4 bases, the J end by 4 bases, with 17 bases between. The CDR3 is 16 residues long. This CDR3 is CASSLYNSQPTGELFF. The CDR3 nucleotides read TGTGCCAGCAGCCTCTACAATTCTCAGCCCACCGGGGAGCTGTTTTTT.

The chain combines TRBV7-8 with TRBJ1-2; D call uncertain. Trimming left V 0 bases short and J 3 bases short, with 8 bases between. The CDR3 has 14 amino acids. CDR1 and CDR2 (germline): SGHVS, FQNEAQ. The CDR3 sequence: CASSLARGYYGYTF. The CDR3 region has the DNA TGTGCCAGCAGCTTAGCGAGAGGGTACTATGGCTACACCTTC.

This chain connects TRBV7-2 to TRBJ2-7; TRBD2 aligns across 8 bases. Germline V CDR1 and CDR2: SGHTA, FQGNSA. V lost 5 bases to trimming and J lost 0 bases; unmatched junction nucleotides: 3. The CDR3 totals 14 residues. The CDR3 coding sequence is TGTGCCAGCAGCCGGACTAGCCTCTCCTACGAGCAGTACTTC. As protein: CASSRTSLSYEQYF. The variable domain in full, with the rest retrieved from reference TRBV7-2 and TRBJ2-7, is GAGVSQSPSNKVTEKGKDVELRCDPISGHTALYWYRQSLGQGLEFLIYFQGNSAPDKSGLPSDRFSAERTGGSVSTLTIQRTQQEDSAVYLCASSRTSLSYEQYFGPGTRLTVT.

CDR3 loop: CASSAGGVFREQFF. CDR3 DNA sequence: TGTGCCAGCAGCGCAGGGGGGGTGTTTCGTGAGCAGTTCTTC. The chain uses TRBV9 and TRBJ2-1, with D perhaps given as TRBD1 or TRBD2 (7 bases each). The CDR3 has 14 residues. Germline V gene data show CDR1 as SGDLS and CDR2 as YYNGEE. With 3 bases removed from V and 9 bases from J, the gap between germline ends came to 16 bases.

The chain joins TRBV9 to TRBJ1-1; D gene ambiguous. CDR1 and CDR2 from the germline V gene are SGDLS and YYNGEE. Trimming cost V 4 bases and J 1 base, with 14 bases left between them. This CDR3 has 15 amino acids. The CDR3, as DNA: TGTGCCAGCAGCACCCCGACCGGCAGGAACACTGAAGCTTTCTTT. Its translation is CASSTPTGRNTEAFF.

The chain uses TRBV19 and TRBJ1-2; the D is unclear. The CDR3 consists of 14 residues. Germline CDR1 LNHDA, CDR2 SQIVND (reference sequence). The V gene lost 5 bases and the J gene lost 4 bases, with 14 bases spanning the gap. The CDR3 loop reads CASSPDEVTYGYTF. Here the CDR3 DNA reads TGTGCCAGTAGTCCGGACGAGGTCACCTATGGCTACACCTTC.

The chain employs TRBV13 and TRBJ1-2, with TRBD1 matching 7 bases. V lost 4 bases to trimming and J lost 8 bases; unmatched junction nucleotides: 4. CDR3 length equals 12 residues. Germline CDR1 PRHDT, CDR2 FYEKMQ (reference sequence). The CDR3 DNA reads TGTGCCAGCAGCTCTCAGGGGGGAGGCTACACCTTC. It encodes CASSSQGGGYTF.

This clone was seen a handful of times. This sequence joins TRBV11-2 and TRBJ1-5; maybe TRBD1 (6 bases). This CDR3 is 14 amino acids long. The germline gives CDR1 SGHAT, CDR2 FQNNGV. Trimming pared 0 bases from V and 4 bases from J, leaving 7 bases between. CDR3 protein: CASSLDGTNQPQHF. The CDR3 nucleotides read TGTGCCAGCAGCTTAGATGGGACAAATCAGCCCCAGCATTTT. Using reference TRBV11-2 and TRBJ1-5 for the parts outside the CDR3, the full variable domain is EAGVAQSPRYKIIEKRQSVAFWCNPISGHATLYWYQQILGQGPKLLIQFQNNGVVDDSQLPKDRFSAERLKGVDSTLKIQPAKLEDSAVYLCASSLDGTNQPQHFGDGTRLSIL.

Comment on this clone: Other DNA sequences in this sample translate to the same CDR3. V usage is TRBV7-9 and J usage is TRBJ2-7; tentatively, D is TRBD1 (6 bases). Germline V gene data show CDR1 as SEHNR and CDR2 as FQNEAQ (reference sequence). Trimming removed 4 bases from V and 7 bases from J, with 11 bases in between. The CDR3 totals 12 residues. DNA for the CDR3: TGTGCCAGCAGCTCACAGGGAAGGGAGCAGTACTTC. Translating gives CASSSQGREQYF.

This clone has just a few counts. V and J are TRBV5-1 and TRBJ2-2; D is ambiguous. Trimming stripped 4 bases from V and 0 bases from J, with 10 bases between. The CDR3 covers 15 residues. CDR1 is SGHRS, CDR2 YFSETQ, per germline. The CDR3 DNA follows: TGCGCCAGCAGCCGGATAGAGACGAACACCGGGGAGCTGTTTTTT. Translation gives CASSRIETNTGELFF.

This clone was seen more than once but under ten times. V is TRBV15 and J is TRBJ2-5, with 9 positions matching TRBD2. Germline assignment: CDR1 LNHNV and CDR2 YYDKDF (reference sequence). V lost 5 bases and J lost 5; bases outside the gene matches: 6. CDR3 length: 14 amino acids. The CDR3: CATSRSGSQETQYF. CDR3 DNA sequence: TGTGCCACCAGCCGTAGCGGGAGCCAGGAGACCCAGTACTTC.

The chain's CDR3 is CSVSFLGQGADEQYF. Written as DNA, the CDR3 is TGCAGCGTTTCCTTCTTAGGACAGGGGGCTGACGAGCAGTACTTC. The chain uses TRBV29-1 and TRBJ2-7, with 11 bases that match TRBD1. The length of the CDR3 is 15 residues. The V gene end was trimmed by 5 bases and the J gene end by 5 bases; junction bases not matched to a gene: 11. From germline, CDR1 is SQVTM and CDR2 ANQGSEA.

The rearrangement uses TRBV29-1 and TRBJ1-3; D unclear. V gave up 2 bases and J gave up 11 bases, with 7 bases separating them. Germline V gene lookup returns CDR1 SQVTM and CDR2 ANQGSEA. The length of the CDR3 is 10 residues. The CDR3 loop is CSVETPSIYF. In DNA form, the CDR3 reads TGCAGCGTTGAAACCCCTTCCATATATTTT. The complete variable domain, with remaining parts taken from reference TRBV29-1 and TRBJ1-3, reads SAVISQKPSRDICQRGTSLTIQCQVDSQVTMMFWYRQQPGQSLTLIATANQGSEATYESGFVIDKFPISRPNLTFSTLTVSNMSPEDSSIYLCSVETPSIYFGEGSWLTVV.